This entry describes one T cell receptor beta chain. No cognate antigen has been identified for it. Base qualities are not at hand, and no much larger clone is one base apart. This entry is derived from a study of shared clonotypes between healthy human individuals (dated by TCRdb to the early 2020s). With regard to the full study: Three men and a couple of women, aged 18 to 49 years, made up the cohort. For each donor, three plates each were used for CD4 naive and CD4 memory, two plates were used for CD8 naive, and one plate was used for CD8 memory. To estimate repertoire size and how much clonotypes are shared between individuals, the study performed deep sequencing of blood TCR repertoires from roughly five healthy adults. Different laboratories and diverse techniques were used to prepare libraries and sequence TCR repertoires, to increase sequencing depth and limit assay-specific biases. Each donor's leukapheresis produced roughly between roughly 0.9 and 9 billion PBMCs.

TCR CDR3 regions were amplified from genomic DNA by multiplex PCR using the deep immunoSEQ assay. Genomic DNA extracted from each cell subset was distributed evenly over all wells of several immunoSEQ 96-well plates, and each plate served as one replicate. For sorted subsets, each replicate PCR was loaded with 200 ng genomic DNA, equivalent to some 27,000 T cell genomes. The purified libraries were quantified using a Qubit 3.0 fluorometer, sized with a Bioanalyzer 2100, and then quantified again using the KAPA Library Quantification kit. Each immunoSEQ 96-well plate was sequenced on its own single-read 150-cycle Illumina NextSeq 550 flow cell. Concerning the study's data processing: The immunoSEQ output contained only junctional sequences without quality scores, so filtering could not match that applied to full-length reads. To assign V/J genes and CDR3, sequences were annotated against IMGT germline references using PyIR, a Python wrapper for IgBLAST v1.9. Reads with weak V/J assignments (E-value above 1e-6), missing CDR3, stop codons, out-of-frame junctions, or ambiguous translated residues were removed. A V3J clonotype was defined by an identical inferred V gene, J gene, and CDR3 amino acid sequence. Percentage overlap between repertoires was calculated by dividing the number of shared unique clonotypes by the size of the smaller repertoire. Three approaches were used to assess repertoire richness: RTK rarefaction, the Chao1 estimator, and Recon v2.1 estimates of unobserved clonotypes. For all TCRbeta clonotypes obtained by the gDNA method from a handful of donors, generation probabilities were computed with OLGA. Sourced from immuneACCESS, this table was stored by TCRdb with only in-frame sequences that have V and J called. A share of the clones is absent; for the studies checked, an unresolved V gene accounts for under half, and the remainder has no known explanation. D and trimming were read from the DNA, whereas the V and J calls and clone size are those reported in that table. The sample table lists about 680,000 clones, about 90% of them with a count of one. 24% of the sample rests with the top ten.

Points the paper makes about the study in general: Across a few donors, approximately 5% of naive CD4, over 3% of naive CD8, 2.3% of memory CD4, and roughly 0.4% of memory CD8 clonotypes were shared. The small number of donors limited the genetic and exposure-history diversity represented. Higher generation probabilities were observed for clonotypes shared by all four sorted-subset donors than for non-shared clonotypes. Estimated clonotype richness was generally larger for naive than for memory subsets. Incomplete sequencing was indicated by rarefaction of sorted-subset datasets, despite the large sequencing depth. Pairwise subsampling indicated that sequencing depth was expected to affect the degree of clonotype sharing among donors. Only blood was sampled, and tissue TCR repertoires likely differ from those in blood.

CD8 naive samples were CD45RO-negative cells positively selected for CCR7, giving a CD45RA+CCR7+ population that excluded TemRA cells. Donors were healthy HIV-negative adults with no recently reported acute infections or vaccinations. Only Caucasian adults living in Nashville, Tennessee, USA were represented among the donors. Blood was collected by leukapheresis, and PBMCs were isolated by Ficoll-Histopaque density gradient centrifugation and then cryopreserved in liquid nitrogen vapor phase. Analytical flow cytometry was used to check the purity and quantity of every magnetically sorted T cell population. Genomic DNA was isolated from each sorted fraction and quantified by UV absorbance on a Nanodrop 2000c. This TCR was sampled from a man aged 30-40 years in good health. Sequences were obtained from naive CD8+ T cells sorted from blood. In the paper's terms, the cell subset or site label means: CD45RA+CCR7+.

The nucleotide sequence is TGTGCCAGCATTGGCAGATTGAACACTGAAGCTTTCTTT. It encodes CASIGRLNTEAFF. This sequence uses TRBV2 and TRBJ1-1; the D gene cannot be resolved reliably. Cut back by 7 bases and 0 bases, the V and J ends lie 9 bases apart. The CDR3 runs 13 amino acids, cysteine and phenylalanine included. Only the CDR3 part of the read is kept: 39 bases, read in frame from the first base. CDR1 and CDR2 were assigned from the germline V gene as SNHLY and FYNNEI. With all but the CDR3 taken from the reference TRBV2 and TRBJ1-1 genes, the full variable domain is: EPEVTQTPSHQVTQMGQEVILRCVPISNHLYFYWYRQILGQKVEFLVSFYNNEISEKSEIFDDQFSVERPDGSNFTLKIRSTKLEDSAMYFCASIGRLNTEAFFGQGTRLTVV.